The rows below give T cell receptor beta chains drawn from one sample of a study of blood T cell repertoires in COVID-19. Generated by immunoSEQ multiplex PCR, the TCRdb table keeps only in-frame clones and is missing some. This repertoire shows about 120,000 clones, approximately 84% found once; its top ten account for 3% to 3.5%. Material: peripheral blood. Receptors were obtained from a man aged 40-55 years with acute or convalescent COVID-19. Each CDR3 is given with its conserved first and last residue. Each record gives: D gene, clone size, V gene, J gene, CDR3 protein, CDR3 DNA. D genes are given only for firm matches. Clone size is stated in some rows and not others, as once, few, many or a class when expanded.

.	.	TRBV14	TRBJ2-7	CASSLGLSPPYEQYF	TGTGCCAGCAGTCTTGGGCTGTCTCCCCCCTACGAGCAGTACTTC
.	once	TRBV24-1	TRBJ1-1	CATRGELGTEAFF	TGTGCCACCAGAGGAGAGTTGGGCACTGAAGCTTTCTTT
TRBD1	.	TRBV24-1	TRBJ2-3	CATSDPGQGPSPSTDTQYF	TGTGCCACCAGTGATCCGGGACAGGGACCCTCGCCTAGCACAGATACGCAGTATTTT
TRBD2	once	TRBV5-1	TRBJ2-2	CASSFAGGNTGELFF	TGCGCCAGCAGCTTTGCGGGGGGGAACACCGGGGAGCTGTTTTTT
.	.	TRBV27	TRBJ2-1	CASSLSIYNEQFF	TGTGCCAGCAGTTTATCTATATACAATGAGCAGTTCTTC
.	few	TRBV5-1	TRBJ1-4	CASSRKEGHPLVGEKLFF	TGCGCCAGCTCCAGAAAGGAAGGACACCCACTGGTGGGTGAAAAACTGTTTTTT
.	.	TRBV19	TRBJ2-7	CASSAGLFDEQYF	TGTGCCAGTAGCGCGGGACTGTTCGACGAGCAGTACTTC
TRBD1	.	TRBV7-9	TRBJ1-4	CASSRGQGDEKLFF	TGTGCCAGCAGCCGTGGACAGGGCGATGAAAAACTGTTTTTT
.	few	TRBV6-5	TRBJ1-2	CASSGGTFYGYTF	TGTGCCAGCAGCGGAGGGACGTTCTATGGCTACACCTTC
.	once	TRBV13	TRBJ2-2	CATSQYTGELFF	TGTGCCACCAGTCAGTACACCGGGGAGCTGTTTTTT
TRBD1	few	TRBV10-3	TRBJ1-6	CAISTGGSYNSPLHF	TGTGCCATCAGTACAGGGGGCTCCTATAATTCACCCCTCCACTTT
TRBD1	.	TRBV7-9	TRBJ2-7	CASSLGQGYDEQYF	TGTGCCAGCAGCTTAGGACAGGGCTACGACGAGCAGTACTTC
.	.	TRBV30	TRBJ2-6	CAWSVTGAGANVLTF	TGTGCCTGGAGTGTGACCGGGGCTGGGGCCAACGTCCTGACTTTC
.	.	TRBV5-1	TRBJ1-4	CASSSEGGKGEKLFF	TGCGCCAGCAGCTCCGAGGGCGGTAAGGGCGAAAAACTGTTTTTT
TRBD2	.	TRBV11-2	TRBJ2-1	CASSLDGLAGVIYEQFF	TGTGCCAGCAGCTTAGATGGACTAGCGGGGGTAATCTATGAGCAGTTCTTC
.	once	TRBV29-1	TRBJ2-5	CSVGLSEETQYF	TGCAGCGTTGGGCTGTCCGAAGAGACCCAGTACTTC
.	few	TRBV24-1	TRBJ2-5	CATSDRDTTQETQYF	TGTGCCACCAGTGATCGGGACACGACACAAGAGACCCAGTACTTC
.	.	TRBV24-1	TRBJ2-5	CATSDITSRGETQYF	TGTGCCACCAGTGACATTACAAGTCGAGGGGAGACCCAGTACTTC
.	.	TRBV13	TRBJ2-7	CASSSQTVYSYEQYF	TGTGCCAGCAGCTCTCAGACAGTTTACTCCTACGAGCAGTACTTC
.	few	TRBV29-1	TRBJ1-2	CSVSLGADYGYTF	TGCAGCGTTTCTCTGGGGGCGGACTATGGCTACACCTTC
TRBD2	.	TRBV6-1	TRBJ2-1	CASSEAPSSGNEQFF	TGTGCCAGCAGTGAAGCGCCGTCTAGCGGCAATGAGCAGTTCTTC
.	.	TRBV27	TRBJ1-6	CASGVIMPVESPLHF	TGTGCCAGCGGTGTCATCATGCCGGTCGAGTCACCCCTCCACTTT
.	.	TRBV30	TRBJ1-1	CAWNWGLNTEAFF	TGTGCCTGGAACTGGGGGCTGAACACTGAAGCTTTCTTT
TRBD1	.	TRBV5-1	TRBJ1-6	CASSLVGTGASNSPLHF	TGCGCCAGCAGCTTGGTGGGGACAGGGGCTAGTAATTCACCCCTCCACTTT
.	once	TRBV1	TRBJ2-7	CTSSQEPVIPRGSYEQYF	TGCACCAGCAGCCAAGAGCCAGTTATTCCAAGGGGCTCCTACGAGCAGTACTTC
TRBD1	few	TRBV7-9	TRBJ2-2	CASSLFRGQPNTGELFF	TGTGCCAGCAGCTTATTTCGGGGACAGCCTAACACCGGGGAGCTGTTTTTT
.	.	TRBV6-5	TRBJ1-1	CASRYDSGSNTEAFF	TGTGCCAGCAGGTACGATAGTGGTTCGAACACTGAAGCTTTCTTT